The sequence of this T cell receptor beta chain was determined in a study of radiation and T cells in renal cell carcinoma. Overall study context: Nephrectomy followed 15 Gy stereotactic body radiation by 4 weeks. General study results and limits: Top tumor clonotypes rose in blood 2 weeks post-radiation, then contracted.

Here immunoSEQ multiplex PCR was the method, and the copy in TCRdb shows in-frame clones only, minus some. The sample yields around 80,000 clones, about four fifths seen once. With V trimmed by 0 bases and J by 3 bases, 10 bases remained unmatched. The CDR3 has 18 amino acids. Time point indicated: blood 2 weeks post-SBRT. Treatment defined: 15 Gy SBRT to primary tumor, nephrectomy 4 weeks later. Details on this clone: Its antigen is not identified.

This sequence joins TRBV6-7 and TRBJ2-2, with 7 bases identical to TRBD2. TRBV6-7 is classed as an ORF, of uncertain function. This TCR was sampled from a man aged 55 to 70 with renal cell carcinoma. The specimen comprised blood, sampled from a patient whose treatment included radiotherapy and nephrectomy. The CDR3 loop is CASSYSGRRELDTGELFF. The CDR3 nucleotides read TGTGCCAGCAGTTACTCGGGGCGGCGGGAGTTGGACACCGGGGAGCTGTTTTTT.